The 4 T cell receptor beta chains below come from one sample, sequenced in a study of neurological immune-mediated disorders (dated by TCRdb to the late 2010s). The library was built by means of 5' RACE. TCRdb records Illumina HiSeq 2500 as the sequencer. TCRdb passed the public sequencing reads through fastp at Q25 and MiXCR, retaining productive beta sequences. Rows are combined by CDR3 protein, so each entry shows the most common genes and DNA. The sample table contains tens of thousands of distinct CDR3 sequences; only one count was recorded for 4.5% of them. The ten largest account for around 7% of the sample. Material for sequencing was PBMCs. The receptors were sampled from a man aged 25-45 years with multiple sclerosis.

This clonotype was observed many times. The chain uses TRBV12-3 or TRBV12-4 and TRBJ2-3; D may be TRBD1 or TRBD2 (7 bases each). V was trimmed by 8 bases and J by 4 bases, leaving 19 bases between them. There are 15 residues in the CDR3. CDR3 coding DNA: TGTGCCAGCCGCAGCAGGGGGGGCAGGGCAGATACGCAGTATTTT. This gives the protein CASRSRGGRADTQYF.

This clonotype was observed many times. The chain uses TRBV12-3 or TRBV12-4 and TRBJ1-2; the match to TRBD1 covers 9 bases. CDR3 length: 14 residues. With V trimmed by 6 bases and J by 5 bases, 7 bases remained unmatched. The CDR3 DNA sequence: TGTGCCAGCAGCCCACAGGGGGCCGTATATGGCTACACCTTC. Amino acid sequence: CASSPQGAVYGYTF.

This clonotype was seen many times. V gene TRBV6-6 combines with J gene TRBJ2-2, with 8 bases matching TRBD1. Germline loops: CDR1 MNHNY, CDR2 SVGAGI (reference sequence). J was trimmed by 6 bases and V by 4 bases; bases with no gene match: 10. This CDR3 spans 16 amino acids. The CDR3 DNA sequence: TGTGCCAGCAGTTTTAGACAGGGGCCTTCGCCCGGGGAGCTGTTTTTT. Translation gives CASSFRQGPSPGELFF.

The chain uses TRBV29-1 and TRBJ2-1, with D unresolved. This CDR3 comprises 11 residues. Germline V CDR1 and CDR2: SQVTM, ANQGSEA. The CDR3 loop is CSGNGYNEQFF. CDR3 nucleotide sequence: TGCAGTGGGAACGGATACAATGAGCAGTTCTTC.